This T cell receptor beta chain is from a study of regulatory T cells in long-lasting Graves disease. V shed 4 bases and J 4 bases; nucleotides not matched to a gene: 2. The CDR3 runs to 12 residues. Germline lookup yields CDR1 SQVTM and CDR2 ANQGSEA. Building of the TCR beta libraries involved iRepertoire HTBI primers and Arm-PCR of CDR3 regions. TCRdb analysed the multiplex PCR reads with MiXCR anew, one entry per CDR3 protein. The data contain 310,000 or so distinct CDR3 sequences, 15% to 20% of them singletons. This clonotype was counted a few times. Stated time point: persistent/refractory GD, antithyroid drugs over 5 years with positive TRAb. The TCR library was prepared using RNA isolated from PBMCs. Investigators report Graves' disease was diagnosed under American Thyroid Association guidelines.

The receptor was isolated from a female donor with Graves disease. This chain joins TRBV29-1 and TRBJ2-5, with 8 bases matching TRBD1. This sample comprised peripheral blood mononuclear cells (PBMCs), obtained when the disease was refractory, from a patient treated with antithyroid drugs. This chain's CDR3 is CSVAGQGETQYF. Here the CDR3 DNA reads TGCAGCGTTGCCGGACAGGGAGAGACCCAGTACTTC. Supplemented by reference TRBV29-1 and TRBJ2-5, the full variable domain reads SAVISQKPSRDICQRGTSLTIQCQVDSQVTMMFWYRQQPGQSLTLIATANQGSEATYESGFVIDKFPISRPNLTFSTLTVSNMSPEDSSIYLCSVAGQGETQYFGPGTRLLVL.